The 15 T cell receptor beta chains presented below share a single source sample, sequenced in a study of CD4 T cells in relation to SARS-CoV-2 and coronaviruses. For these receptors, no antigen is known. The table came from immunoSEQ multiplex PCR; TCRdb's copy has only in-frame clones and leaves some out. Among roughly 30,000 clones listed, about three quarters were seen once. The sequencing sample was made of memory CD4+ T cells from PBMCs, cultured in vitro. These receptors were obtained from an adult with COVID-19.

V usage is TRBV25-1 and J usage is TRBJ1-2; the D is unclear. Per germline, CDR1 MGHDK and CDR2 SYGVNS. The CDR3 is made up of 15 amino acids. V dropped 9 bases and J dropped 5 bases, with 22 bases sitting between them. The DNA of the CDR3 is TGTGCCAGATCCCCCTTGACCGTTGGAGGGTATGGCTACACCTTC. Its protein product is CARSPLTVGGYGYTF.

The rearrangement joins TRBV28 to TRBJ1-5; D ambiguous. This CDR3 contains 13 residues. Germline V gene lookup returns CDR1 MDHEN and CDR2 SYDVKM. Trimming took 4 bases from V and 2 from J, leaving 6 bases between them. The CDR3 region has the DNA TGTGCCAGCAGTTCAGCGGGCAATCAGCCCCAGCATTTT. This sequence encodes CASSSAGNQPQHF.

The chain uses TRBV20-1 and TRBJ2-3; 8 nucleotides line up with TRBD1. This CDR3 is built from 10 residues. The junction had 2 bases not matched to a gene; V was cut back by 5 bases and J by 10 bases. The germline V gene encodes CDR1 DFQATT and CDR2 SNEGSKA (reference sequence). The CDR3 spells CSASDRAQYF. CDR3 coding DNA: TGCAGTGCTTCGGACAGGGCGCAGTATTTT.

This clone occurred a few times. V and J are TRBV4-2 and TRBJ2-3; the D gene is possibly TRBD1 (5 bases). The CDR3 contains 14 residues. V shed 4 bases and J shed 2 bases, with 10 bases lying between them. Germline CDR1 LGHNA, CDR2 YNFKEQ. In DNA form, the CDR3 reads TGTGCCAGCAGCCGGAAAGGGGCCACAGATACGCAGTATTTT. Translation gives CASSRKGATDTQYF.

This clone was picked up a small number of times. This chain uses TRBV28 with TRBJ1-4; 8 bases are a match to TRBD1. Trimming took 5 bases from V and 7 from J; bases not matched to a gene: 9. The CDR3 length is 15 residues. Germline assignment: CDR1 MDHEN and CDR2 SYDVKM. The CDR3 region has the DNA TGTGCCAGCAGTCCTATGGGGCAGGGGGCTGAAAAACTGTTTTTT. Protein product: CASSPMGQGAEKLFF.

The V and J genes are TRBV5-1 and TRBJ2-7; D is undetermined. V was cut by 4 bases and J by 5 bases, with 10 bases left in between. The germline V gene encodes CDR1 SGHRS and CDR2 YFSETQ. CDR3 length: 12 residues. The DNA of the CDR3 is TGCGCCAGCAGCCCTGGTAGGGACGAGCAGTACTTC. This codes for CASSPGRDEQYF.

The rearrangement links TRBV7-8 to TRBJ2-1; 13 nucleotides line up with TRBD2. Per germline, CDR1 SGHVS and CDR2 FQNEAQ. Unmatched junction bases numbered 5, after V lost 1 base and J lost 14 bases. There are 14 residues in the CDR3. The CDR3 is CASSLGAGLAGEFF. The DNA of the CDR3 is TGTGCCAGCAGCTTAGGAGCCGGACTAGCGGGGGAGTTCTTC. The entire variable domain, with the rest obtained from reference TRBV7-8 and TRBJ2-1, is as follows: GAGVSQSPRYKVAKRGQDVALRCDPISGHVSLFWYQQALGQGPEFLTYFQNEAQLDKSGLPSDRFFAERPEGSVSTLKIQRTQQEDSAVYLCASSLGAGLAGEFFGPGTRLTVL.

The chain combines TRBV7-2 with TRBJ2-1; 7 bases match TRBD2. The CDR3 covers 15 residues. Per the germline V gene, CDR1 is SGHTA and CDR2 is FQGNSA. V trimming: 1 base; J trimming: 5 bases; junction bases outside the gene matches: 5. CDR3 region: CASSLVAGANNEQFF. The CDR3 nucleotides read TGTGCCAGCAGCTTAGTTGCGGGAGCCAACAATGAGCAGTTCTTC.

The rearrangement uses TRBV19 and TRBJ1-5; possibly TRBD1 for D (5 bases). The CDR3 has 17 residues. Germline CDR1 and CDR2: LNHDA and SQIVND (reference sequence). The germline V and J ends were trimmed by 0 bases and 0 bases, with 12 bases remaining between them. The CDR3 bases are TGTGCCAGTAGTATAGATTGGAGACAGACTAGCAATCAGCCCCAGCATTTT. Amino acids: CASSIDWRQTSNQPQHF.

The genes are TRBV19 and TRBJ1-1, with D tentatively TRBD1 (6 bases). V lost 3 bases and J lost 3, with 8 bases in between. In germline, CDR1 is LNHDA, CDR2 SQIVND (reference sequence). This CDR3 has 13 residues. The CDR3 sequence is CASSMKGDTEAFF. The DNA for the CDR3 is TGTGCCAGTAGTATGAAGGGGGACACTGAAGCTTTCTTT.

The rearrangement links TRBV6-5 to TRBJ1-2, with D perhaps matching TRBD1 (5 bases). This CDR3 contains 14 residues. V shed 0 bases and J shed 5 bases, with 10 bases lying between them. Germline-derived CDR1 and CDR2 are MNHEY and SVGAGI. The CDR3 region is CASSYSGGGYGYTF. The CDR3 DNA is TGTGCCAGCAGTTACTCCGGGGGGGGGTATGGCTACACCTTC.

The rearrangement links TRBV12-3 or TRBV12-4 to TRBJ2-7, with unresolved D. V lost 0 bases, J lost 4 bases, and 7 bases lay in between. The CDR3 is 13 residues long. This CDR3 reads CASSLAAGYEQYF. DNA for the CDR3: TGTGCCAGCAGTTTAGCTGCCGGGTACGAGCAGTACTTC.

The chain uses TRBV5-1 and TRBJ2-5; TRBD1 matches 11 bases. CDR1 is SGHRS and CDR2 is YFSETQ in the germline V gene. The J segment lost 4 bases and the V segment lost 4 bases, leaving 9 bases of the junction unmatched. The CDR3 sequence is 16 residues long. The CDR3 loop reads CASSHGTGGKVETQYF. The CDR3 region has the DNA TGCGCCAGCAGCCACGGGACAGGGGGTAAGGTAGAGACCCAGTACTTC.

The chain is built from TRBV9 and TRBJ1-5; D remains ambiguous. This CDR3 is 12 amino acids long. The germline V gene encodes CDR1 SGDLS and CDR2 YYNGEE. Trimming removed 3 bases from V and 2 bases from J, with 3 bases in between. This chain's CDR3 is CASSGGNQPQHF. The CDR3 DNA sequence: TGTGCCAGCAGCGGGGGCAATCAGCCCCAGCATTTT. Full variable domain (remainder filled in from reference TRBV9 and TRBJ1-5): DSGVTQTPKHLITATGQRVTLRCSPRSGDLSVYWYQQSLDQGLQFLIQYYNGEERAKGNILERFSAQQFPDLHSELNLSSLELGDSALYFCASSGGNQPQHFGDGTRLSIL.

The V call is TRBV7-8, the J call TRBJ1-4; the D is unclear. Trimming removed 4 bases from V and 0 bases from J, with 6 bases in between. The CDR3 is 14 residues long. Per the germline V gene, CDR1 is SGHVS and CDR2 is FQNEAQ. The CDR3 region is CASSSRSTNEKLFF. DNA of the CDR3: TGTGCCAGCAGCTCCCGGTCAACTAATGAAAAACTGTTTTTT.